These 14 T cell receptor beta chains were sequenced from one sample in a study of T cell responses to AZD1222 COVID-19 vaccine. The data were produced by immunoSEQ multiplex PCR, yet TCRdb's version contains in-frame clones alone and is incomplete. This sample yields around 50,000 clones, of which over 75% are seen a single time; roughly 5.3% belongs to the top ten. The material sequenced was peripheral blood, taken 28 days after the second AZD1222 dose. The receptors stem from an adult who received the AZD1222 COVID-19 vaccine.

V gene TRBV29-1 combines with J gene TRBJ2-5; no firm D call. The CDR3 sequence is 11 residues long. V was pared by 4 bases and J by 4 bases, with 7 bases between. The germline gives CDR1 SQVTM, CDR2 ANQGSEA. The CDR3 sequence is CSVGYGETQYF. The CDR3 DNA follows: TGCAGCGTTGGGTATGGAGAGACCCAGTACTTC.

This CDR3 is CASSWLSTNEKLFF. The CDR3 bases are TGTGCCAGCAGCTGGCTTTCTACTAATGAAAAACTGTTTTTT. The J gene is TRBJ1-4, the V gene TRBV5-8; D remains ambiguous. V was cut by 3 bases and J by 2 bases, with 8 bases left in between. There are 14 residues in the CDR3. The germline gives CDR1 SGHTS, CDR2 YDEGEE.

This clone was counted a single time. The rearrangement uses TRBV28 and TRBJ2-4; D is ambiguous. V lost 3 bases and J lost 2, with 8 bases in between. Germline-derived CDR1 and CDR2 are MDHEN and SYDVKM. The CDR3 runs to 14 residues. In DNA form, the CDR3 reads TGTGCCAGCAGTTTGGGGTACTCCAAAAACATTCAGTACTTC. Residues: CASSLGYSKNIQYF.

The chain recombines TRBV27 with TRBJ1-6; tentatively, D is TRBD1 (5 bases). V was shortened by 4 bases and J by 5 bases, with 9 bases between the two germline ends. The CDR3 consists of 14 residues. The germline CDR1 and CDR2 sequences are MNHEY and SMNVEV (reference sequence). CDR3 in amino acids: CASSSGQDNSPLHF. CDR3 in DNA: TGTGCCAGCAGTTCGGGGCAGGATAATTCACCCCTCCACTTT.

CDR3 DNA: TGCGCCAGCAGCTTGGGGGACGGATACTATGGCTACACCTTC. This codes for CASSLGDGYYGYTF. This rearrangement joins TRBV5-1 to TRBJ1-2; possibly TRBD1 for D (5 bases). Germline values: CDR1 SGHRS, CDR2 YFSETQ. V was cut by 0 bases and J by 3 bases, with 9 bases left in between. CDR3 length: 14 amino acids. The variable domain in full, with the rest retrieved from reference TRBV5-1 and TRBJ1-2, is KAGVTQTPRYLIKTRGQQVTLSCSPISGHRSVSWYQQTPGQGLQFLFEYFSETQRNKGNFPGRFSGRQFSNSRSEMNVSTLELGDSALYLCASSLGDGYYGYTFGSGTRLTVV.

The chain carries TRBV5-1 and TRBJ2-5; D is unclear. V lost 4 bases and J lost 5, with 12 bases in between. CDR1 SGHRS and CDR2 YFSETQ come from the germline V gene. This CDR3 region has 13 residues. Here the CDR3 DNA reads TGCGCCAGCAGCAAGCCTCCGGCGGAGACCCAGTACTTC. Translation: CASSKPPAETQYF.

The J gene is TRBJ1-2, the V gene TRBV3-1 (or the pseudogene TRBV3-2); 7 nucleotides agree with TRBD1. V gave up 0 bases and J gave up 4 bases; unmatched junction bases: 11. CDR1 and CDR2 from the germline V gene are LGHDT and YNNKEL (reference sequence). This CDR3 is 17 amino acids long. The CDR3 region has the DNA TGTGCCAGCAGCCAAGATCCTACGCCTCGGGACAGCTATGGCTACACCTTC. Translating it yields CASSQDPTPRDSYGYTF.

V usage is TRBV6-5 and J usage is TRBJ1-1, with D possibly TRBD1 on 5 matching bases. Germline lookup yields CDR1 MNHEY and CDR2 SVGAGI. The ends were cut back, 6 bases at V and 1 base at J, with 15 bases in the middle. CDR3 size: 15 residues. This chain's CDR3 is CASSTSGNRNTEAFF. Here the CDR3 DNA reads TGTGCCAGCAGCACCTCAGGGAATAGGAACACTGAAGCTTTCTTT.

V and J are TRBV5-1 and TRBJ2-2, with D possibly being TRBD1 (5 bases). The germline gives CDR1 SGHRS, CDR2 YFSETQ. The V end was cut by 4 bases, the J end by 6 bases, with 13 bases between. The CDR3 sequence is 14 residues long. The CDR3 sequence is CASSPGIGAGELFF. For the CDR3, the DNA is TGCGCCAGCAGCCCAGGGATAGGGGCCGGGGAGCTGTTTTTT.

This clone appeared a single time. The rearrangement links TRBV9 to TRBJ2-1; perhaps TRBD1 as D (6 bases). This CDR3 spans 14 amino acids. The germline V gene encodes CDR1 SGDLS and CDR2 YYNGEE. Trimming cost V 2 bases and J 7 bases, with 13 bases left between them. The CDR3 protein is CASSVLQGSNEQFF. The CDR3 region has the DNA TGTGCCAGCAGCGTCCTTCAGGGGTCTAATGAGCAGTTCTTC. Combining the CDR3 with reference TRBV9 and TRBJ2-1 gives the whole variable domain DSGVTQTPKHLITATGQRVTLRCSPRSGDLSVYWYQQSLDQGLQFLIQYYNGEERAKGNILERFSAQQFPDLHSELNLSSLELGDSALYFCASSVLQGSNEQFFGPGTRLTVL.

V and J are TRBV18 and TRBJ2-7; perhaps D is TRBD1 or TRBD2 (5 bases each). CDR3 length: 15 amino acids. From germline, CDR1 is KGHSH and CDR2 LQKENI. V lost 5 bases and J lost 3, with 17 bases in between. The CDR3 protein is CASSDYDSQGYEQYF. The DNA for the CDR3 is TGTGCCAGCTCAGACTACGACAGTCAGGGCTACGAGCAGTACTTC.

The V call is TRBV28, the J call TRBJ2-3; 12 bases agree with TRBD2. With 6 bases clipped from V and 0 bases from J, the junction kept 7 bases outside the gene matches. Germline-derived CDR1 and CDR2 are MDHEN and SYDVKM. The length of the CDR3 is 17 residues. DNA of the CDR3: TGTGCCAGCAGGTTCTGGACTAGCGGGACGAGCACAGATACGCAGTATTTT. It codes for CASRFWTSGTSTDTQYF.

This sequence joins TRBV18 and TRBJ1-5; D call uncertain. Looked up from germline, CDR1 is KGHSH and CDR2 is LQKENI. This CDR3 contains 13 residues. V lost 3 bases and J lost 0, with 3 bases in between. As DNA, the CDR3 is TGTGCCAGCTCACCTCGTAGCAATCAGCCCCAGCATTTT. This sequence encodes CASSPRSNQPQHF.

V gene TRBV27 combines with J gene TRBJ1-4; 7 bases are a match to TRBD1. Germline assignment: CDR1 MNHEY and CDR2 SMNVEV (reference sequence). J was trimmed by 6 bases and V by 1 base; bases with no gene match: 2. The CDR3 has 14 amino acids. The chain's CDR3 is CASSLWQGDEKLFF. CDR3 coding DNA: TGTGCCAGCAGTTTATGGCAGGGGGATGAAAAACTGTTTTTT. Full variable domain (remainder filled in from reference TRBV27 and TRBJ1-4): EAQVTQNPRYLITVTGKKLTVTCSQNMNHEYMSWYRQDPGLGLRQIYYSMNVEVTDKGDVPEGYKVSRKEKRNFPLILESPSPNQTSLYFCASSLWQGDEKLFFGSGTQLSVL.